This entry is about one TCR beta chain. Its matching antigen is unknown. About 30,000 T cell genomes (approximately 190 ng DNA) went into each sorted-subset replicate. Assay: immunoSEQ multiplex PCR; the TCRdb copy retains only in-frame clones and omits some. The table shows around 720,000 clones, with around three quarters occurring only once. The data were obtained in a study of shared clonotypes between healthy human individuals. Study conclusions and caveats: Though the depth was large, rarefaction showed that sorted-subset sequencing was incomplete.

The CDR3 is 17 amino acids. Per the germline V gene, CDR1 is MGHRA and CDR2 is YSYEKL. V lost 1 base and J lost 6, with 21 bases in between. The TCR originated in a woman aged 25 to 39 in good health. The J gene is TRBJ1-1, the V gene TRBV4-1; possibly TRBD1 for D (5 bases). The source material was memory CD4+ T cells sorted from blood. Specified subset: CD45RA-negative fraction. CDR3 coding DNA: TGCGCCAGCAGCCAAGGGGGGACCCGGGGCGCGAGGGCTGAAGCTTTCTTT. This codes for CASSQGGTRGARAEAFF.